This T cell receptor (beta chain) was retrieved from a study of control samples from healthy donors and cancer patients. Assay: immunoSEQ multiplex PCR; the TCRdb copy retains only in-frame clones and omits some. The repertoire includes about 150,000 clones, roughly 94% of them detected once, and about 5.6% sits in the top ten. CDR3 length equals 16 residues. The germline CDR1 and CDR2 sequences are PRHDT and FYEKMQ (reference sequence). V gave up 5 bases and J gave up 3 bases; unmatched junction bases: 10. Sequencing input: blood. This TCR was sampled from a man in his forties or fifties in good health. V and J are TRBV13 and TRBJ2-1; 7 nucleotides line up with TRBD1. This chain's CDR3 is CASSVKTGSLYNEQFF. CDR3 DNA sequence: TGTGCCAGCAGCGTAAAGACAGGGTCCCTCTACAATGAGCAGTTCTTC. Combining the CDR3 with reference TRBV13 and TRBJ2-1 gives the whole variable domain AAGVIQSPRHLIKEKRETATLKCYPIPRHDTVYWYQQGPGQDPQFLISFYEKMQSDKGSIPDRFSAQQFSDYHSELNMSSLELGDSALYFCASSVKTGSLYNEQFFGPGTRLTVL.